This note documents a single TCR beta chain sequence. RNA, once extracted, was reverse transcribed into cDNA for use as the sequencing template. Profiling relied on immunoSEQ multiplex PCR, and the TCRdb table lists in-frame clones only, not all of them. Of more than 140,000 clones listed, approximately 86% are singletons. This sample was taken from a study of CD8+ T cells in alopecia areata. This CDR3 spans 14 amino acids. Deletions cut 6 bases from V and 4 bases from J, with 13 bases between. The germline V gene has CDR1 MGHRA and CDR2 YSYEKL. Treatment meaning: oral pan-JAK inhibitor, 5-10 mg twice daily.

V gene TRBV4-1 combines with J gene TRBJ2-1; D is uncertain. This material consisted of CD8+ T cells sorted from blood, taken at week 4, from a patient treated with tofacitinib. The clonotype originates from a human donor with alopecia areata. The CDR3 nucleotides read TGCGCCAGCAGTTTCGGTGGGAAGTACAATGAGCAGTTCTTC. Amino acid sequence: CASSFGGKYNEQFF.